This is a list of T cell receptor beta chains from one sample in a study of T cells in Graves' hyperthyroidism and ophthalmopathy. One entry per CDR3 protein, called by TCRdb with MiXCR from the multiplex PCR reads. The data contain a few hundred thousand distinct CDR3 sequences, around 21% of them seen just once; the ten biggest clones take up about 30%. The material sequenced was blood. These TCRs come from a man between 18 and 35 years old with Graves' hyperthyroidism. Each CDR3 is given with its conserved first and last residue. A D gene is named only where the DNA matches it firmly. Only part of the rows carry a size: once, few, many, or a class if the clone is expanded.

v_gene: TRBV27; d_gene: NA; abundance: NA; len: 13; j_gene: TRBJ2-3; CDR3nt: TGTGCCAGCAGTCCATTTCTCACAGATACGCAGTATTTT; CDR3aa: CASSPFLTDTQYF
v_gene: TRBV27; d_gene: NA; abundance: many; len: 15; j_gene: TRBJ1-1; CDR3nt: TGTGCCAGCAGTTTATTAGGGAGAGGGACCACTGAAGCTTTCTTT; CDR3aa: CASSLLGRGTTEAFF
v_gene: TRBV2; d_gene: NA; abundance: many; len: 10; j_gene: TRBJ2-5; CDR3nt: TGTGCCAGCAGTAAAGAGACCCAGTACTTC; CDR3aa: CASSKETQYF
v_gene: TRBV12-3/TRBV12-4; d_gene: TRBD1; abundance: many; len: 16; j_gene: TRBJ2-7; CDR3nt: TGTGCCAGCAGTCCCACGGACAGGGGGCGCGGGGACGAGCAGTACTTC; CDR3aa: CASSPTDRGRGDEQYF
v_gene: TRBV28; d_gene: NA; abundance: NA; len: 14; j_gene: TRBJ1-1; CDR3nt: TGTGCCAGCAGTCCGTGGAAGGTAAACACTGAAGCTTTCTTT; CDR3aa: CASSPWKVNTEAFF
v_gene: TRBV4-1; d_gene: NA; abundance: few; len: 15; j_gene: TRBJ1-5; CDR3nt: TGCGCCAGCAGCCAAGTGGGGAATAGCAATCAGCCCCAGCATTTT; CDR3aa: CASSQVGNSNQPQHF
v_gene: TRBV30; d_gene: TRBD1; abundance: many; len: 13; j_gene: TRBJ2-7; CDR3nt: TGTGCCTGGGGACAGGTATCCCCCTACGAGCAGTACTTC; CDR3aa: CAWGQVSPYEQYF
v_gene: TRBV28; d_gene: TRBD1; abundance: many; len: 15; j_gene: TRBJ2-7; CDR3nt: TGTGCCAGCAGTCCTCGCGGGACAGGGAACTACGAGCAGTACTTC; CDR3aa: CASSPRGTGNYEQYF
v_gene: TRBV6-1; d_gene: NA; abundance: once; len: 12; j_gene: TRBJ2-7; CDR3nt: TGTGCCAGCAGCCGGGAGTATCGGGAGCAGTACTTC; CDR3aa: CASSREYREQYF
v_gene: TRBV4-1; d_gene: NA; abundance: NA; len: 15; j_gene: TRBJ2-2; CDR3nt: TGCGCCAGCAGCATGAGTGGCAGAGCAGAAGGGGAGCTGTTTTTT; CDR3aa: CASSMSGRAEGELFF
v_gene: TRBV29-1; d_gene: TRBD1; abundance: many; len: 12; j_gene: TRBJ2-7; CDR3nt: TGCAGCGTTTCTGACAGGGTTTACGAGCAGTACTTC; CDR3aa: CSVSDRVYEQYF
v_gene: TRBV2; d_gene: NA; abundance: NA; len: 15; j_gene: TRBJ1-5; CDR3nt: TGTGCCAGCACCATGGGGGGCGACAGCAATCAGCCCCAGCATTTT; CDR3aa: CASTMGGDSNQPQHF
v_gene: TRBV5-1; d_gene: TRBD1; abundance: many; len: 16; j_gene: TRBJ2-7; CDR3nt: TGCGCCAGCAGCTTGGACCCCGGGACAGCTCCCTACGAGCAGTACTTC; CDR3aa: CASSLDPGTAPYEQYF
v_gene: TRBV28; d_gene: TRBD2; abundance: NA; len: 15; j_gene: TRBJ2-7; CDR3nt: TGTGCCAGCAGACTAGCGGGCGAGTACTCCTACGAGCAGTACTTC; CDR3aa: CASRLAGEYSYEQYF
v_gene: TRBV6-1; d_gene: NA; abundance: NA; len: 12; j_gene: TRBJ2-5; CDR3nt: TGTGCCAGCACGTCGGGAGTGGAGACCCAGTACTTC; CDR3aa: CASTSGVETQYF
v_gene: TRBV6-1; d_gene: NA; abundance: many; len: 16; j_gene: TRBJ2-7; CDR3nt: TGTGCCAGCAGTGAAGCTTACCGGGACGCTTCCTACGAGCAGTACTTC; CDR3aa: CASSEAYRDASYEQYF
v_gene: TRBV28; d_gene: NA; abundance: many; len: 15; j_gene: TRBJ2-7; CDR3nt: TGTGCCAGCAGTTTAAGGGCTGCAGGACCCTACGAGCAGTACTTC; CDR3aa: CASSLRAAGPYEQYF
v_gene: TRBV7-8; d_gene: NA; abundance: NA; len: 15; j_gene: TRBJ1-2; CDR3nt: TGTGCCAGCAGCTTAGTATCTTCGGGGGGCAGTGGCTACACCTTC; CDR3aa: CASSLVSSGGSGYTF
v_gene: TRBV7-2; d_gene: NA; abundance: NA; len: 15; j_gene: TRBJ2-5; CDR3nt: TGTGCCAGCAGCTTAGCGGACAATCCCCAAGAGACCCAGTACTTC; CDR3aa: CASSLADNPQETQYF
v_gene: TRBV19; d_gene: NA; abundance: many; len: 14; j_gene: TRBJ1-1; CDR3nt: TGTGCCAGTAACCCTCAAGGGGGAGGCACTGAAGCTTTCTTT; CDR3aa: CASNPQGGGTEAFF
v_gene: TRBV6-5; d_gene: NA; abundance: few; len: 14; j_gene: TRBJ2-2; CDR3nt: TGTGCCAGCAGTTTGACGGCAAACACCGGGGAGCTGTGTTTT; CDR3aa: CASSLTANTGELCF
v_gene: TRBV29-1; d_gene: TRBD2; abundance: NA; len: 20; j_gene: TRBJ2-7; CDR3nt: TGCAGCGTCAGTAGCCAGGGGAAAAGGACTAGCGGGAGAGTACCCTACGAGCAGTACTTC; CDR3aa: CSVSSQGKRTSGRVPYEQYF
v_gene: TRBV30; d_gene: NA; abundance: NA; len: 11; j_gene: TRBJ1-2; CDR3nt: TGTGCCTGGAGTGTAGGGTTTGGCTACACCTTC; CDR3aa: CAWSVGFGYTF
v_gene: TRBV28; d_gene: TRBD2; abundance: many; len: 15; j_gene: TRBJ2-7; CDR3nt: TGTGCCAGCAGCCAGGCCGCGGGAGGGAGCTACGAGCAGTACTTC; CDR3aa: CASSQAAGGSYEQYF
v_gene: TRBV6-1; d_gene: TRBD1; abundance: NA; len: 15; j_gene: TRBJ1-5; CDR3nt: TGTGCCAGCTGGTTCTTTCCTACAGGGGGGCAGCCCCAGCATTTT; CDR3aa: CASWFFPTGGQPQHF
v_gene: TRBV5-1; d_gene: NA; abundance: many; len: 14; j_gene: TRBJ2-7; CDR3nt: TGCGCCAGCAGCTTGGCAGCAATTGGCTACGAGCAGTACTTC; CDR3aa: CASSLAAIGYEQYF
v_gene: TRBV6-1; d_gene: TRBD1; abundance: NA; len: 14; j_gene: TRBJ1-5; CDR3nt: TGTGCCAGCAACCTAGACAGGGGTCAATCGGCCCAGCATTTT; CDR3aa: CASNLDRGQSAQHF
v_gene: TRBV5-1; d_gene: NA; abundance: many; len: 14; j_gene: TRBJ1-3; CDR3nt: TGCGCCAGCAGCCAGGGCACGCCGGGAAACACCATATATTTT; CDR3aa: CASSQGTPGNTIYF
v_gene: TRBV30; d_gene: TRBD1; abundance: NA; len: 13; j_gene: TRBJ1-2; CDR3nt: TGTGCCTGGAGTGTAAAGGGGGCGGATGGCTACACCTTC; CDR3aa: CAWSVKGADGYTF
v_gene: TRBV3-1; d_gene: NA; abundance: few; len: 15; j_gene: TRBJ2-2; CDR3nt: TGTGCCAGCAGCCAAGAGGGCCGATACACCGGGGAGCTGTTTTTT; CDR3aa: CASSQEGRYTGELFF
v_gene: TRBV5-1; d_gene: NA; abundance: many; len: 15; j_gene: TRBJ2-7; CDR3nt: TGCGCCAGCAGCCCCCGGGCGTTGGAGGGCTACGAGCAGTACTTC; CDR3aa: CASSPRALEGYEQYF
v_gene: TRBV6-5; d_gene: TRBD1; abundance: many; len: 15; j_gene: TRBJ2-7; CDR3nt: TGTGCCAGCAGTTCCCGACAGGGGAACCCCTACGAGCAGTACTTC; CDR3aa: CASSSRQGNPYEQYF
v_gene: TRBV12-3/TRBV12-4; d_gene: NA; abundance: few; len: 14; j_gene: TRBJ1-2; CDR3nt: TGTGCCAGCAGCCCTGAGGTAGTCCTCTATGGCTACACCTTC; CDR3aa: CASSPEVVLYGYTF
v_gene: TRBV30; d_gene: NA; abundance: NA; len: 13; j_gene: TRBJ2-3; CDR3nt: TGTGCCTGGACGAGGGGGGGCACAGATACGCAGTATTTT; CDR3aa: CAWTRGGTDTQYF
v_gene: TRBV11-2; d_gene: NA; abundance: many; len: 15; j_gene: TRBJ1-1; CDR3nt: TGTGCCAGCACCGAGCTTATAGGGTCGAACACTGAAGCTTTCTTT; CDR3aa: CASTELIGSNTEAFF
v_gene: TRBV19; d_gene: NA; abundance: few; len: 16; j_gene: TRBJ2-2; CDR3nt: TGTGCCAGTAGTGCCCCTCGTCAGGTTAACACCGGGGAGCTGTTTTTT; CDR3aa: CASSAPRQVNTGELFF
v_gene: TRBV19; d_gene: TRBD1; abundance: many; len: 17; j_gene: TRBJ2-7; CDR3nt: TGTGCCAGTAGTATAGATCTCCGGACAGGTTCTTTTAACGAGCAGTACTTC; CDR3aa: CASSIDLRTGSFNEQYF
v_gene: TRBV20-1; d_gene: NA; abundance: NA; len: 13; j_gene: TRBJ1-1; CDR3nt: TGCAGTGCTAGAGATTTGGGCAGATTCGGAGCTTTCTTT; CDR3aa: CSARDLGRFGAFF
v_gene: TRBV5-1; d_gene: NA; abundance: many; len: 12; j_gene: TRBJ1-2; CDR3nt: TGCGCCAGCAGCTTGGACGGCGGAGGCTACACCTTC; CDR3aa: CASSLDGGGYTF
v_gene: TRBV20-1; d_gene: NA; abundance: NA; len: 16; j_gene: TRBJ1-6; CDR3nt: TGCAGTGCTAGAGCGGCGGGGGCGATCTATAATTCACCCCTCCACTTT; CDR3aa: CSARAAGAIYNSPLHF
v_gene: TRBV30; d_gene: NA; abundance: NA; len: 14; j_gene: TRBJ1-2; CDR3nt: TGTGCCTGGAGGGGGGAGGTTGCAATTTATGGCTACACCTTC; CDR3aa: CAWRGEVAIYGYTF
v_gene: TRBV6-1; d_gene: TRBD1; abundance: NA; len: 16; j_gene: TRBJ2-6; CDR3nt: TGTGCCAGCAGCTCAAGGACAGGCTCTGGGGCCAACGTCCTGACTTTC; CDR3aa: CASSSRTGSGANVLTF
v_gene: TRBV11-1; d_gene: TRBD2; abundance: few; len: 16; j_gene: TRBJ2-7; CDR3nt: TGTGCCAGCAGCTTAGAACTAGCGGGAGGCCCACGCGAGCAGTACTTC; CDR3aa: CASSLELAGGPREQYF
v_gene: TRBV12-3/TRBV12-4; d_gene: NA; abundance: many; len: 15; j_gene: TRBJ1-1; CDR3nt: TGTGCCAGCAGTTTAGCCCTATGGGGGAACACTGAAGCTTTCTTT; CDR3aa: CASSLALWGNTEAFF
v_gene: TRBV30; d_gene: NA; abundance: few; len: 14; j_gene: TRBJ2-2; CDR3nt: TGTGCCTGGAGTGACAGGGTCAACACCGGGGAGCTGTTTTTT; CDR3aa: CAWSDRVNTGELFF